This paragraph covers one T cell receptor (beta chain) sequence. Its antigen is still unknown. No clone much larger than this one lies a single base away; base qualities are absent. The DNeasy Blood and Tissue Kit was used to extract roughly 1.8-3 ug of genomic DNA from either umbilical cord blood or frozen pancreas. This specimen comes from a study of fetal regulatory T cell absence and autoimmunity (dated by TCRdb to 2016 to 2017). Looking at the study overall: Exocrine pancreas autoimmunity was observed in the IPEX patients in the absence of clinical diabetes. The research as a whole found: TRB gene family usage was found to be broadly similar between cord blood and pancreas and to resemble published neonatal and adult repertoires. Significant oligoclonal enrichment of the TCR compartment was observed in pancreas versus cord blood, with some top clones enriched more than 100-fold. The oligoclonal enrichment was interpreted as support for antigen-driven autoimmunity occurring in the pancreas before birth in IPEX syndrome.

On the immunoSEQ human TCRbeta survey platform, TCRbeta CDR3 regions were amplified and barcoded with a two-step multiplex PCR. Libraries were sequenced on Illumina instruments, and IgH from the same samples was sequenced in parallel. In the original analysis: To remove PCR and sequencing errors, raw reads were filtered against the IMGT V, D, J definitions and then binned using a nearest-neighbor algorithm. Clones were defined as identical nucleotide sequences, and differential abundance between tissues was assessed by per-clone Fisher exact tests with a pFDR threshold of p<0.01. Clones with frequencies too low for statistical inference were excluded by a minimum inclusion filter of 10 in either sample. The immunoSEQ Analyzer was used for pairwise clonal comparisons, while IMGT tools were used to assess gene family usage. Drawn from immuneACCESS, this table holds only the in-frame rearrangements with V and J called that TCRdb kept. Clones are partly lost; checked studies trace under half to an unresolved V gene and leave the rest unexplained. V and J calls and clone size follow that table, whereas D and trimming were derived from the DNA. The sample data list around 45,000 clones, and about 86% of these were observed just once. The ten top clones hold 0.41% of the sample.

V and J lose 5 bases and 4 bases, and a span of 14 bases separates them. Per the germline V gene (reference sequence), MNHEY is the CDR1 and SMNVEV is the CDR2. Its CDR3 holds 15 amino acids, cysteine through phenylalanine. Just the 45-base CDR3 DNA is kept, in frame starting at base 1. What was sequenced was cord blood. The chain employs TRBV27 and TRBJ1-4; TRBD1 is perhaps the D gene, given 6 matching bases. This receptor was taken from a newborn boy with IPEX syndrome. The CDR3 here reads CASSAQGLSNEKLFF. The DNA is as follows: TGTGCCAGCAGTGCACAGGGATTAAGTAATGAAAAACTGTTTTTT.